The entry that follows covers one T cell receptor (beta chain) sequence. This table comes from immunoSEQ multiplex PCR, and its TCRdb copy is limited to in-frame clones, with some not included. The table includes millions of clones, about 93% detected once. The CDR3 has 17 residues. Germline V gives CDR1 MNHEY, CDR2 SMNVEV (reference sequence). V was pared by 3 bases and J by 4 bases, with 6 bases of the junction left unmatched. In the naive CD8 group, cells lacked CD45RO and were positively selected for CCR7, so terminally differentiated effector memory CD45RA+ cells were left out. This sample is part of a study of shared clonotypes between healthy human individuals.

Sequenced sample: naive CD8+ T cells from PBMCs. The clonotype comes from a man between 18 and 35 years old in good health. Some clones in this sample may be carry-over from other donors' samples. This chain connects TRBV27 to TRBJ2-3; 14 nucleotides match TRBD2. The CDR3 nucleotides read TGTGCCAGCAGTTTCCCGAGACTAGCGGGAGGGCCAGATACGCAGTATTTT. Protein: CASSFPRLAGGPDTQYF.